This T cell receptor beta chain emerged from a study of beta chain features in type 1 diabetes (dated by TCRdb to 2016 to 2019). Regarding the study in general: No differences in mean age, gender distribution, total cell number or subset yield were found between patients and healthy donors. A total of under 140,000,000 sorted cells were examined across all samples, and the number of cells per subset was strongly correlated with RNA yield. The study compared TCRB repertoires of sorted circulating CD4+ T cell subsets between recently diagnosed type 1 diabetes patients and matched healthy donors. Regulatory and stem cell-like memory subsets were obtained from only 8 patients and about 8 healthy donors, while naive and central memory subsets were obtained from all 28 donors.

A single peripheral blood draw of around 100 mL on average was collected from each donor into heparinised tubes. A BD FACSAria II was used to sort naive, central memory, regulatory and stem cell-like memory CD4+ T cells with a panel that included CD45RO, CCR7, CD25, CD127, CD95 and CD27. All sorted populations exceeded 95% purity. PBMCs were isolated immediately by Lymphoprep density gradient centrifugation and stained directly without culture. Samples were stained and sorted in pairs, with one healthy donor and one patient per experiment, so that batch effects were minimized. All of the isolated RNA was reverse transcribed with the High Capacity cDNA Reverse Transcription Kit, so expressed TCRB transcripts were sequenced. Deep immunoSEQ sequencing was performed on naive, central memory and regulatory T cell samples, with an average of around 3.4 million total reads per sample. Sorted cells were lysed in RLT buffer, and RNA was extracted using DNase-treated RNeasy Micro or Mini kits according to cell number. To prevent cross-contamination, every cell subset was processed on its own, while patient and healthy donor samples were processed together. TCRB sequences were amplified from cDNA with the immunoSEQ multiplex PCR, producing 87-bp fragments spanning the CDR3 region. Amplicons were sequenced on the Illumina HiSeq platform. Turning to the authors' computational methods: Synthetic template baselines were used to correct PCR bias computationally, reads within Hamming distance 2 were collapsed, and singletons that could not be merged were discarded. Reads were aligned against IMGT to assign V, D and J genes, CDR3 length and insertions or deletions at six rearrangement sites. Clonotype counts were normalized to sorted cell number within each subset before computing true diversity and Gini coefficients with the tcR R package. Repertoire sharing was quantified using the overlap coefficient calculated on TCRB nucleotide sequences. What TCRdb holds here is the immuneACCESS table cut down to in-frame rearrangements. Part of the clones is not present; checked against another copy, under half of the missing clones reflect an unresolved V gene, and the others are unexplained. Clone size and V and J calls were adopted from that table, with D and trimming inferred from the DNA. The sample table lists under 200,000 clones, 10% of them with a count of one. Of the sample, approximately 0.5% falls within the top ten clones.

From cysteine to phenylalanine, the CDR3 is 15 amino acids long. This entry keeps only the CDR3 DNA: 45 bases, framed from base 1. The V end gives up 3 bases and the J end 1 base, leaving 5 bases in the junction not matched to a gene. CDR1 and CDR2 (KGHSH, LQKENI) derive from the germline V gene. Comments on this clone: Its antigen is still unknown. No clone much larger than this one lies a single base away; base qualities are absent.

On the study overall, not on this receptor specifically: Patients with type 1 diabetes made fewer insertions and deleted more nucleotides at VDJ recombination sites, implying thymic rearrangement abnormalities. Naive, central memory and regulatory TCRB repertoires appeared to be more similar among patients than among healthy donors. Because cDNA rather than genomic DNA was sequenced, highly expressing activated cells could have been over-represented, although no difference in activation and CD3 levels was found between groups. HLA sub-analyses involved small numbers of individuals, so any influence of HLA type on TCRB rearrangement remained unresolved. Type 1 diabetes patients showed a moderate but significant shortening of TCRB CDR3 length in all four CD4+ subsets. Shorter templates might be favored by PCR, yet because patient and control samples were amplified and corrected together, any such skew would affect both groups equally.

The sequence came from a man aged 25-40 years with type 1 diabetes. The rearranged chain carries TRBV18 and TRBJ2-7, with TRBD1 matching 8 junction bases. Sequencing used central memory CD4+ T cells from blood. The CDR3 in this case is CASSPGQGESYEQYF. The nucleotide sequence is TGTGCCAGCTCACCTGGACAGGGCGAGTCCTACGAGCAGTACTTC.